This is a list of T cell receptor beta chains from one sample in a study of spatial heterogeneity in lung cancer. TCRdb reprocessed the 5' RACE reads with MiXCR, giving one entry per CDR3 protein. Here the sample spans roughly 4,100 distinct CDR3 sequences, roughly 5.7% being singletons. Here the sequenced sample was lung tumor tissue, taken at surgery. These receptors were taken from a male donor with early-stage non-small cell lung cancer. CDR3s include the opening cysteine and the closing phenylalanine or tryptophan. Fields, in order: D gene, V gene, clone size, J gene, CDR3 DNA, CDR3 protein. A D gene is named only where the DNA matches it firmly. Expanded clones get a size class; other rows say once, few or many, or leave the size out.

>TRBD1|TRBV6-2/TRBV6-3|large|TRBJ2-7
TGTGCCAGCAGTTACGGGGACAGGGTTGCCTACGAGCAGTACTTC
CASSYGDRVAYEQYF
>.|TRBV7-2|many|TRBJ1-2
TGTGCCAGCAGCTTAGGGGGTTTCGTCCCAAGTCATCTCCATAACTATGGCTACACCTTC
CASSLGGFVPSHLHNYGYTF
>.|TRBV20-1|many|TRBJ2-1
TGCAGTGCCGGGAGGGGGCGTTCCTACAATGAGCAGTTCTTC
CSAGRGRSYNEQFF
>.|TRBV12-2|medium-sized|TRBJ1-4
TGTGCAAGTCGCTCTACGAGGGACATGACGTTGGGAAAACTGTTTTTT
CASRSTRDMTLGKLFF
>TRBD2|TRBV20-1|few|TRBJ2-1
TGCAGTGCTGAGGGACTAGCGGGGGGCCCCTACAATGAGCAGTTCTTC
CSAEGLAGGPYNEQFF
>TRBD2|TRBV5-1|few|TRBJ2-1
TGCGCCAGCAGCTTGGATAGCGGGGCTTACAATGAGCAGTTCTTC
CASSLDSGAYNEQFF
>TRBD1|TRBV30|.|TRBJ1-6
TGTGCCTGGAGTACCGAGGGGACAGGCGGTTCACCCCTCCACTTT
CAWSTEGTGGSPLHF
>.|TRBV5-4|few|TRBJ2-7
TGTGCCAGCAGCTTGGACCCGAGGTCCCACGAGCAGTACTTC
CASSLDPRSHEQYF
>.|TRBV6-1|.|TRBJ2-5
TGTGCCAGCCGTCTCTGGGGGACCCAAGAGACCCAGTACTTC
CASRLWGTQETQYF
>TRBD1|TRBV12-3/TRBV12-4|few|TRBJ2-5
TGTGCCAGCAGTTCCGGGACAGGGGGTTCGAGCCAGTACTTC
CASSSGTGGSSQYF
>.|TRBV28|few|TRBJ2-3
TGTGCCAGCAGCGGGGGTTTCACAGATACGCAGTATTTT
CASSGGFTDTQYF
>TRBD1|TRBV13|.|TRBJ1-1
TGTGCCAGCAGCAGACGGACAGGGCGGGCTGAAGCTTTCTTT
CASSRRTGRAEAFF
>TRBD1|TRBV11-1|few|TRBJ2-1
TGTGCCAGCAGCTTAGGGCAGGGGGTAGTAGGCAATGAGCAGTTCTTC
CASSLGQGVVGNEQFF
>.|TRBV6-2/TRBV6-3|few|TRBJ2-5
TGTGCCAGCAGCGCAGTAGGCCGGGAGACCCAGTACTTC
CASSAVGRETQYF
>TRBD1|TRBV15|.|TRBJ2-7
TGTGCCACCAGCAGACCGGGACAGGGGGCCTACGAGCAGTACTTC
CATSRPGQGAYEQYF
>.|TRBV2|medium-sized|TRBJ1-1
TGTGCCAGCAGTGCAGGGGATACTGAAGCTTTCTTT
CASSAGDTEAFF
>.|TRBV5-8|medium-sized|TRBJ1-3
TGTGCCAGCAGCCCCAAATCGGACATCTCTGGAAACACCATATATTTT
CASSPKSDISGNTIYF
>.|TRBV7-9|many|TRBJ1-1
TGTGCCAGCACCCGGTTGACACCGATCACTGAAGCTTTCTTT
CASTRLTPITEAFF
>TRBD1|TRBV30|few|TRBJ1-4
TGTGCCTGGAGTGGGGACAGGGTACGAACTAATGAAAAACTGTTTTTT
CAWSGDRVRTNEKLFF
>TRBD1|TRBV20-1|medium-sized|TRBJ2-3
TGCAGTGCTCTATTTCCGGGACAGGATACGCAGTATTTT
CSALFPGQDTQYF
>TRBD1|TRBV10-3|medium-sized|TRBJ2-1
TGTGCCATCAGCCCGGTCCGGGACAGGGTGGAATCGGGGCAGTTCTTC
CAISPVRDRVESGQFF
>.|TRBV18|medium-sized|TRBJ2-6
TGTGCCAGCTCTCCGGTCCGGGGAAACTCTGGGGCCAACGTCCTGACTTTC
CASSPVRGNSGANVLTF
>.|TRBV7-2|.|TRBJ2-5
TGTGCCAGCAGCTTATGGGGTGGGGAGACCCAGTACTTC
CASSLWGGETQYF
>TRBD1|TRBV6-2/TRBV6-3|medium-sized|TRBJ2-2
TGTGCCAGCAGTTACCGGGACAGCGGGGAGCTGTTTTTT
CASSYRDSGELFF
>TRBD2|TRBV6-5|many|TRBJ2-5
TGTGCCAGCAGTTACTCGGGGGGGGGAGCGACCCAGTACTTC
CASSYSGGGATQYF
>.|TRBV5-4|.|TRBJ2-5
TGTGCCAGCAGCTTGGGGTCCAGGGGCCAAGAGACCCAGTACTTC
CASSLGSRGQETQYF
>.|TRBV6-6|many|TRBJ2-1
TGTGCCAGCAGTTACGAGGCTAGCTCCTACAATGAGCAGTTCTTC
CASSYEASSYNEQFF
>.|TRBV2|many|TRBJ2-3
TGTGCCAGCAGTGAAGCGGATTGGGCAGGGTATCGCACAGATACGCAGTATTTT
CASSEADWAGYRTDTQYF
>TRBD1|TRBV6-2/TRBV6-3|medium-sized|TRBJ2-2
TGTGCCAGCAAGGCCGAGGGACAGGCGATCGGGACCGGGGAGCTGTTTTTT
CASKAEGQAIGTGELFF
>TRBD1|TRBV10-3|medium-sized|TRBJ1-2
TGTGCCATCAGTGAGTCAGAGCAGGGGGCATGGAACTATGGCTACACCTTC
CAISESEQGAWNYGYTF
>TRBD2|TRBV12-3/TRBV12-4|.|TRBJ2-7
TGTGCCAGCAGTTTCCGTAGCGGGGGGGCCGACGAGCAGTACTTC
CASSFRSGGADEQYF
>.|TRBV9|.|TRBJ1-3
TGTGCCAGCAGCCCGAGGGTAGATTGGGTATCCGGAAACACCATATATTTT
CASSPRVDWVSGNTIYF
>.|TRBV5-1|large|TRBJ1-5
TGCGCCAGCAGCAGGGACAGCAATCAGCCCCAGCATTTT
CASSRDSNQPQHF
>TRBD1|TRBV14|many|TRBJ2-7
TGTGCCAGCAGCCAATATACAGGGGCAGGCGAGCAGTACTTC
CASSQYTGAGEQYF